This record looks at one T cell receptor (beta chain) sequence and its context. Its antigen is currently unknown. Sequenced material consisted of expressed TCRB transcripts (all of the isolated RNA was reverse transcribed). Naive, central memory and regulatory T cell samples averaged roughly 4 million reads. Clones were sequenced by immunoSEQ multiplex PCR, and TCRdb holds only the in-frame ones, with some missing. The table records 150,000 to 200,000 clones, approximately 8.7% of them present only once. This sample stems from a study of beta chain features in type 1 diabetes. In germline, CDR1 is SGDLS, CDR2 YYNGEE. Trimming pared 4 bases from V and 4 bases from J, leaving 17 bases between. This CDR3 is 15 amino acids long. Findings and limits, study-wide: Significant though moderate, a shortening of TCRB CDR3s appeared in all four CD4+ subsets of Type 1 diabetes patients.

The chain employs TRBV9 and TRBJ2-5, with a weak D call TRBD2 (6 bases). Sequencing was done on a sample of central memory CD4+ T cells from blood. The clonotype comes from a woman under 40 with type 1 diabetes. This CDR3 reads CASSSQTGGGETQYF. DNA of the CDR3: TGTGCCAGCAGCTCCCAGACTGGGGGAGGAGAGACCCAGTACTTC.